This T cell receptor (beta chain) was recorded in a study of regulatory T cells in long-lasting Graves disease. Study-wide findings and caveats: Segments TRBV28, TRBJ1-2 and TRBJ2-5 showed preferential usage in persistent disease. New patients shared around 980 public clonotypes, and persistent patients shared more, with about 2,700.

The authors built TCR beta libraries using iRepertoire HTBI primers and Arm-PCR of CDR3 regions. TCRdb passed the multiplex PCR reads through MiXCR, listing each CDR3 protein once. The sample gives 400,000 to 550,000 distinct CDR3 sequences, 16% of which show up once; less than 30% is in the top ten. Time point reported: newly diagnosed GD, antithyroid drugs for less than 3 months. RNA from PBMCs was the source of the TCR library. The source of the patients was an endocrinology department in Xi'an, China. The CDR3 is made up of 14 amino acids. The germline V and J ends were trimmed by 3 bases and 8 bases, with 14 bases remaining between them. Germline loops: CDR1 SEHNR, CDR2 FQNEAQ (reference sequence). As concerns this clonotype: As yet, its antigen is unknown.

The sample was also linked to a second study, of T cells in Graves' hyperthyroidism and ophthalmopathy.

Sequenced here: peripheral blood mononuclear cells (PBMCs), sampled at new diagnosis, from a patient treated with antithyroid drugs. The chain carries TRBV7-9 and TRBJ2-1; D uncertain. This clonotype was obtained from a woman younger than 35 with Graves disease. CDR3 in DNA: TGTGCCAGCAGCTTCAAAGTAAGGGCGGATGAGCAGTTCTTC. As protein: CASSFKVRADEQFF.